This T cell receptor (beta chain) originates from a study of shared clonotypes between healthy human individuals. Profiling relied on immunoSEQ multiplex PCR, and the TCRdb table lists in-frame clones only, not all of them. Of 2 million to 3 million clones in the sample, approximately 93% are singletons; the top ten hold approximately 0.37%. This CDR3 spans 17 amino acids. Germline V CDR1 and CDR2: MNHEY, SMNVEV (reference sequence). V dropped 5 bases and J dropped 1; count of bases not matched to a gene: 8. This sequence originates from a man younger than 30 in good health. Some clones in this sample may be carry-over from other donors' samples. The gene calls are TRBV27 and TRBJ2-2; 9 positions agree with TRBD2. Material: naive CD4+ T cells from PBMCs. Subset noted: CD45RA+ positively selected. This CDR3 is CASSPRLAGWNTGELFF. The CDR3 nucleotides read TGTGCCAGCAGTCCCCGCCTAGCGGGATGGAACACCGGGGAGCTGTTTTTT.